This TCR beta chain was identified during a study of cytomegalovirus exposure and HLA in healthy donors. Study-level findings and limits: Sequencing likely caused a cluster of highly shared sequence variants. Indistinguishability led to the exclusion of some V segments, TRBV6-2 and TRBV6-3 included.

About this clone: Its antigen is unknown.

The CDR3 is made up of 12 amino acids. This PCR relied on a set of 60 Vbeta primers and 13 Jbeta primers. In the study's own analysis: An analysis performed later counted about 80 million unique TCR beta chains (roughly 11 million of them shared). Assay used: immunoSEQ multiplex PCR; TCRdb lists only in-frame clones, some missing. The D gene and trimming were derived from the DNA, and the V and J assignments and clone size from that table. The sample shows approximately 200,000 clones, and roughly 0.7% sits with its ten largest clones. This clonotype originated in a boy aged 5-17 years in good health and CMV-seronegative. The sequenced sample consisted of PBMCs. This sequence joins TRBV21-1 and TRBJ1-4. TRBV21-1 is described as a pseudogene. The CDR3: CASSLRGLDLFF. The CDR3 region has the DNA TGTGCCAGCAGCCTTCGCGGACTTGACCTGTTTTTT.